A selection of T cell receptor beta chains follows, all from one sample in a study of beta chain features in type 1 diabetes. Sequencing was performed with immunoSEQ multiplex PCR; in TCRdb, only in-frame clones are kept and a portion is missing. The sample has around 330,000 clones; approximately 11% are singletons. The sequencing input was naive CD4+ T cells from blood. The source of these receptors is a woman aged 25 to 45 in good health. Both conserved end residues are part of each CDR3. The D gene is left open where the match is weak. The listing skips clone size in some rows; elsewhere it reads once, few, many or a size class.

>TRBV5-4|TRBJ2-5|-|-
CASSLNQGPQETQYF
TGTGCCAGCAGCTTAAATCAGGGGCCTCAAGAGACCCAGTACTTC
>TRBV28|TRBJ2-7|-|TRBD2
CASNPGLAGQHSYEQYF
TGTGCCAGCAATCCGGGACTAGCGGGACAGCACTCCTACGAGCAGTACTTC
>TRBV29-1|TRBJ2-5|-|TRBD1
CSVEEGVAQGAQYF
TGCAGCGTTGAAGAGGGAGTTGCTCAGGGGGCCCAGTACTTC
>TRBV5-1|TRBJ2-7|few|TRBD2
CASGTSGVYEQYF
TGCGCCAGCGGAACTAGCGGGGTCTACGAGCAGTACTTC
>TRBV18|TRBJ2-3|-|-
CASSPSSDTQYF
TGTGCCAGCTCACCGTCCTCAGATACGCAGTATTTT
>TRBV27|TRBJ2-7|-|TRBD2
CASKLAGFPYEQYF
TGTGCCAGCAAGTTAGCGGGGTTCCCCTACGAGCAGTACTTC
>TRBV18|TRBJ2-7|-|-
CASQPSGESYEQYF
TGTGCCAGCCAACCTTCGGGTGAATCCTACGAGCAGTACTTC
>TRBV7-9|TRBJ2-1|few|-
CASSATGSSYNEQFF
TGTGCCAGCAGCGCGACCGGGAGCTCCTACAATGAGCAGTTCTTC
>TRBV6-6|TRBJ2-7|-|TRBD2
CASTINGLAGSEQYF
TGTGCCAGCACCATTAATGGGCTAGCGGGTTCCGAGCAGTACTTC
>TRBV28|TRBJ2-7|-|TRBD1
CASSLLQGAGEQYF
TGTGCCAGCAGTTTACTACAGGGGGCGGGTGAGCAGTACTTC
>TRBV6-6|TRBJ2-6|-|-
CASRSGANVLTF
TGTGCCAGCCGTTCAGGGGCCAACGTCCTGACTTTC
>TRBV5-1|TRBJ2-2|-|TRBD1
CASSQGQPSTGELFF
TGCGCCAGCAGCCAGGGACAGCCATCCACCGGGGAGCTGTTTTTT
>TRBV7-3|TRBJ2-3|few|-
CASSLTRVSDTQYF
TGTGCCAGCAGCTTAACGAGGGTTTCAGATACGCAGTATTTT
>TRBV27|TRBJ2-3|few|TRBD1
CASSLWGTGQDTQYF
TGTGCCAGCAGTTTATGGGGGACAGGGCAAGATACGCAGTATTTT
>TRBV19|TRBJ2-1|-|TRBD2
CASSQLAGVRYNEQFF
TGTGCCAGTAGTCAACTAGCGGGAGTACGATACAATGAGCAGTTCTTC
>TRBV4-3|TRBJ2-3|few|-
CASSQVRTFTDTQYF
TGCGCCAGCAGCCAAGTTCGTACTTTCACAGATACGCAGTATTTT
>TRBV28|TRBJ1-2|few|-
CASNYVGSNYGYTF
TGTGCCAGCAACTACGTGGGTTCTAACTATGGCTACACCTTC
>TRBV7-2|TRBJ2-5|-|-
CASSLVAGVKTQYF
TGTGCCAGCAGCTTAGTGGCAGGGGTAAAGACCCAGTACTTC
>TRBV28|TRBJ2-7|few|-
CASQWPGMESEQYF
TGTGCCAGCCAATGGCCAGGGATGGAGTCCGAGCAGTACTTC
>TRBV5-4|TRBJ2-2|few|-
CASRPRDLGGTGELFF
TGTGCCAGCAGACCCCGGGACCTGGGGGGTACCGGGGAGCTGTTTTTT
>TRBV5-1|TRBJ2-1|-|TRBD2
CASSLRPTGLAGGRSEQFF
TGCGCCAGCAGCTTGCGCCCCACAGGACTAGCGGGAGGGCGGAGTGAGCAGTTCTTC
>TRBV7-3|TRBJ2-1|few|TRBD2
CASSYDSGSYNEQFF
TGTGCCAGCAGCTACGATAGCGGGTCCTACAATGAGCAGTTCTTC
>TRBV7-9|TRBJ2-1|few|TRBD1
CASSATGTGDHEQFF
TGTGCCAGCAGCGCAACCGGGACAGGGGACCATGAGCAGTTCTTC
>TRBV10-3|TRBJ2-1|few|TRBD2
CAISELLAGEGANEQFF
TGTGCCATCAGTGAGCTTCTAGCGGGAGAAGGGGCAAATGAGCAGTTCTTC
>TRBV27|TRBJ1-2|-|-
CASSLRGYGYTF
TGTGCCAGCAGTTTGAGAGGTTATGGCTACACCTTC
>TRBV19|TRBJ2-7|few|TRBD2
CASSMTPRAGGTYEQYF
TGTGCCAGTAGCATGACACCCCGAGCGGGAGGGACCTACGAGCAGTACTTC
>TRBV6-1|TRBJ2-7|-|TRBD2
CATSGNSYEQYF
TGTGCCACCAGCGGGAACTCCTACGAGCAGTACTTC
>TRBV18|TRBJ2-7|few|TRBD2
CASSPGLAGAYEQYF
TGTGCCAGCTCACCCGGCCTAGCGGGGGCCTACGAGCAGTACTTC
>TRBV28|TRBJ1-4|-|-
CASLSSVNEKLFF
TGTGCCAGCCTGAGCAGCGTTAATGAAAAACTGTTTTTT
>TRBV15|TRBJ2-5|few|TRBD2
CATNREGRGQETQYF
TGTGCCACCAATAGGGAGGGAAGGGGCCAAGAGACCCAGTACTTC
>TRBV4-3|TRBJ1-2|-|TRBD1
CASSPSAGTGAYYDGYTF
TGCGCCAGCAGCCCTTCTGCCGGGACAGGGGCATACTATGATGGCTACACCTTC
>TRBV5-6|TRBJ2-1|few|TRBD2
CASSLLGLADNEQFF
TGTGCCAGCAGCTTGCTGGGACTAGCGGACAATGAGCAGTTCTTC
>TRBV7-3|TRBJ2-1|few|-
CASSDQGLYNEQFF
TGTGCCAGCAGCGACCAGGGACTTTACAATGAGCAGTTCTTC
>TRBV7-2|TRBJ2-5|-|-
CASSSNPSGTQETQYF
TGTGCCAGCAGCTCAAATCCCAGCGGAACACAAGAGACCCAGTACTTC
>TRBV19|TRBJ2-2|few|TRBD2
CASQDSGRANTGELFF
TGTGCCAGCCAAGATAGCGGGAGGGCGAACACCGGGGAGCTGTTTTTT
>TRBV5-1|TRBJ2-7|few|-
CASSLVGSNYEQYF
TGCGCCAGCAGCTTGGTTGGCTCAAACTACGAGCAGTACTTC
>TRBV6-7|TRBJ2-3|few|-
CANPAPDTQYF
TGTGCCAACCCCGCGCCAGATACGCAGTATTTT
>TRBV19|TRBJ2-5|few|TRBD2
CASSPGLAAGKTQYF
TGTGCCAGTAGTCCGGGACTAGCGGCGGGAAAGACCCAGTACTTC
>TRBV2|TRBJ2-5|few|-
CASSEQGTGGETQYF
TGTGCCAGCAGTGAACAGGGAACTGGAGGGGAGACCCAGTACTTC
>TRBV18|TRBJ1-1|-|TRBD1
CASSPDRGNTEAFF
TGTGCCAGCTCACCGGACAGGGGGAACACTGAAGCTTTCTTT
>TRBV7-2|TRBJ2-5|few|-
CASSSMGGQETQYF
TGTGCCAGCAGCTCGATGGGAGGTCAAGAGACCCAGTACTTC
>TRBV5-1|TRBJ2-1|few|-
CASSLRASSYNEQFF
TGCGCCAGCAGCTTGCGCGCGAGCTCCTACAATGAGCAGTTCTTC
>TRBV6-1|TRBJ2-3|-|-
CASSEGHLRSTDTQYF
TGTGCCAGCAGTGAGGGACATCTACGTTCCACAGATACGCAGTATTTT
>TRBV5-5|TRBJ2-5|few|-
CASSSSVETQYF
TGTGCCAGCAGCTCCTCAGTGGAGACCCAGTACTTC
>TRBV7-3|TRBJ2-7|-|TRBD2
CASSPSGRASEQYF
TGTGCCAGCAGTCCGAGCGGGAGGGCCTCCGAGCAGTACTTC